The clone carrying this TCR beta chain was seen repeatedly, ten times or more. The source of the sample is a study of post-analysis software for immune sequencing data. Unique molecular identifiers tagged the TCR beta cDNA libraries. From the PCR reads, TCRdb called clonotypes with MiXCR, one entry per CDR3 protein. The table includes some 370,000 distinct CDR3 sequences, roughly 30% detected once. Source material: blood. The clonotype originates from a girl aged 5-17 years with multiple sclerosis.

CDR3 coding DNA: TGCGCCAGCAGCTTGGCCGGCACCGGGGAAGATACGCAGTATTTT. Amino acids: CASSLAGTGEDTQYF. This rearrangement joins TRBV5-1 to TRBJ2-3; D possibly corresponds to TRBD2 (5 bases). This CDR3 region has 15 residues. Germline V CDR1 and CDR2: SGHRS, YFSETQ. Trimming stripped 0 bases from V and 5 bases from J, with 13 bases between.